This TCR beta chain came from a study of early T cells in non-severe SARS-CoV-2 infection. Study as a whole: Whole-blood bulk RNA, unsorted, was sequenced, and chains were unpaired. Study observations and caveats: VDJdb-based matching was biased toward anti-spike CD8 responses and missed private and CD4 specificities.

Germline-derived CDR1 and CDR2 are DFQATT and SNEGSKA (reference sequence). This CDR3 region has 14 residues. V lost 6 bases and J 0 bases, leaving 12 bases between the germline ends. This clonotype has more than one count but fewer than ten. Its specificity is unknown. Each cDNA molecule carried a unique molecular identifier. TCRdb itself ran the 5' RACE reads through MiXCR, one entry per CDR3 protein. The sample contains about 76,000 distinct CDR3 sequences, 15% to 18% of which appear only once. The sequenced sample was whole blood. The receptor was isolated from an adult who was a healthcare worker with PCR-confirmed SARS-CoV-2 infection or an uninfected control (not recorded which). This chain links TRBV20-1 with TRBJ1-3; D remains unclear. The CDR3 reads CSADAPNSGNTIYF. The CDR3 DNA sequence: TGCAGTGCCGACGCCCCAAACTCTGGAAACACCATATATTTT.